These 27 T cell receptor beta chains originate from one sample sequenced in a study of CD8 T cells in Susac syndrome. With random hexamers, 0.5 to 1 ug RNA was reverse transcribed. Using its own MiXCR run on the immunoSEQ multiplex PCR reads, TCRdb lists one record per CDR3 protein. The sample carries 330,000 or so distinct CDR3 sequences, around nine tenths recorded once. The specimen sequenced was CD8+ T cells from PBMCs. The receptors were gathered from a human donor with multiple sclerosis.

The CDR3 sequence: CASSHARVTSTDTQYF. CDR3 coding DNA: TGCGCCAGCAGCCACGCTAGGGTCACTAGCACAGATACGCAGTATTTT. The V and J genes are TRBV4-1 and TRBJ2-3; D uncertain. Germline CDR1 is MGHRA and CDR2 is YSYEKL. This CDR3 is 16 amino acids long. The ends were cut back, 3 bases at V and 0 bases at J, with 13 bases in the middle.

J is TRBJ2-2 and V is TRBV29-1; D perhaps matches TRBD2 (5 bases). V lost 5 bases and J 6 bases, leaving 10 bases between the germline ends. Germline V gene data show CDR1 as SQVTM and CDR2 as ANQGSEA. The CDR3 spans 12 residues. Here the CDR3 DNA reads TGCAGCGTTTTGCTAGCATCCGGGGAGCTGTTTTTT. This encodes CSVLLASGELFF.

V is TRBV25-1 and J is TRBJ2-1; no reliable D call. This CDR3 region has 16 residues. V was shortened by 2 bases and J by 2 bases, with 13 bases between the two germline ends. Germline CDR1 and CDR2: MGHDK and SYGVNS. The CDR3 DNA reads as TGTGCCAGCAGTGAAAAAGAAAGGCCAACCTACAATGAGCAGTTCTTC. Its translation is CASSEKERPTYNEQFF. Supplemented by reference TRBV25-1 and TRBJ2-1, the full variable domain reads EADIYQTPRYLVIGTGKKITLECSQTMGHDKMYWYQQDPGMELHLIHYSYGVNSTEKGDLSSESTVSRIRTEHFPLTLESARPSHTSQYLCASSEKERPTYNEQFFGPGTRLTVL.

This chain uses TRBV7-2 with TRBJ2-1, with TRBD2 identical over 12 bases. In germline, CDR1 is SGHTA, CDR2 FQGNSA. V was clipped by 5 bases and J by 8 bases; unmatched bases: 10. This CDR3 region has 16 residues. This CDR3 reads CASSPSASGRAHEQFF. For the CDR3, the DNA is TGTGCCAGCAGCCCTAGCGCTAGCGGGAGGGCCCATGAGCAGTTCTTC.

Only one count was recorded for this clonotype. This chain joins TRBV6-2 or TRBV6-3 and TRBJ2-1; D is tentatively TRBD1 or TRBD2 (5 bases each). Between the trimmed V and J ends, which lost 5 bases and 7 bases, there was a span of 24 bases. Germline V gives CDR1 MNHEY, CDR2 SVGEGT. This CDR3 has 17 residues. The CDR3 sequence is CASSQTHYEGEGNEQFF. CDR3 in DNA: TGTGCCAGCAGTCAAACGCACTATGAGGGAGAGGGGAATGAGCAGTTCTTC.

The V and J genes are TRBV27 and TRBJ2-1; D unresolved. CDR1 MNHEY and CDR2 SMNVEV come from the germline V gene (reference sequence). Trimming cost V 5 bases and J 3 bases, with 20 bases left between them. CDR3 length: 17 amino acids. The CDR3 loop reads CASSPDPTPQFYNEQFF. In nucleotides, the CDR3 is TGTGCCAGCAGTCCCGACCCGACCCCTCAATTCTACAATGAGCAGTTCTTC.

A few counts support this clonotype. The chain uses TRBV6-1 and TRBJ2-7; D is ambiguous. Per the germline V gene, CDR1 is MNHNS and CDR2 is SASEGT. The CDR3 is 14 residues long. Trimming took off 1 base at V and 0 bases at J, with 7 bases between the two ends. The CDR3 nucleotides read TGTGCCAGCAGTGAAGATGCGTCCTCCTACGAGCAGTACTTC. Amino acids: CASSEDASSYEQYF.

This clonotype was recorded once. CDR3 sequence: CAWNLVKTDTQYF. For the CDR3, the DNA is TGTGCCTGGAATTTGGTAAAAACAGATACGCAGTATTTT. This chain uses TRBV30 with TRBJ2-3, with no clear D. V was trimmed by 4 bases and J by 3 bases, leaving 11 bases between them. CDR3 size: 13 residues. Germline assignment: CDR1 GTSNPN and CDR2 SVGIG (reference sequence).

CDR3 region: CASSVETDTQYF. The CDR3 DNA is TGTGCCAGCAGCGTAGAGACAGATACGCAGTATTTT. The chain recombines TRBV9 with TRBJ2-3; no clear D gene. Germline V gene lookup returns CDR1 SGDLS and CDR2 YYNGEE. The CDR3 runs 12 residues. Trimming took off 0 bases at V and 3 bases at J, with 2 bases between the two ends.

The V and J genes are TRBV11-2 and TRBJ1-1; possibly TRBD1 for D (6 bases). V gave up 2 bases and J gave up 5 bases, with 15 bases separating them. Germline-derived CDR1 and CDR2 are SGHAT and FQNNGV. The CDR3 totals 15 residues. The DNA of the CDR3 is TGTGCCAGCAGCTTACAAGACAGGATTCGGACTGAAGCTTTCTTT. This codes for CASSLQDRIRTEAFF.

This chain joins TRBV5-6 and TRBJ2-7; TRBD1 might be the D (6 bases). This CDR3 has 15 amino acids. The germline CDR1 and CDR2 sequences are SGHDT and YYEEEE. V shed 0 bases and J shed 3 bases, with 13 bases lying between them. The CDR3 DNA follows: TGTGCCAGCAGCTTGGAACAGGGATGGAACTACGAGCAGTACTTC. This gives the protein CASSLEQGWNYEQYF. Drawing the rest from reference TRBV5-6 and TRBJ2-7, the complete variable domain is DAGVTQSPTHLIKTRGQQVTLRCSPKSGHDTVSWYQQALGQGPQFIFQYYEEEERQRGNFPDRFSGHQFPNYSSELNVNALLLGDSALYLCASSLEQGWNYEQYFGPGTRLTVT.

This rearrangement joins TRBV28 to TRBJ2-7; D remains unclear. CDR1 and CDR2 (germline): MDHEN, SYDVKM. Trimming stripped 3 bases from V and 3 bases from J, with 9 bases between. The CDR3 extends over 13 amino acids. Here the CDR3 reads CASSFPDDYEQYF. The CDR3 DNA follows: TGTGCCAGCAGTTTCCCCGACGACTACGAGCAGTACTTC.

The chain recombines TRBV9 with TRBJ2-5; TRBD2 matches 7 bases. The V gene end was trimmed by 0 bases and the J gene end by 4 bases; junction bases not matched to a gene: 6. Germline assignment: CDR1 SGDLS and CDR2 YYNGEE. The CDR3 length is 15 residues. CDR3 in amino acids: CASSVVGGAGETQYF. For the CDR3, the DNA is TGTGCCAGCAGCGTAGTGGGAGGGGCTGGAGAGACCCAGTACTTC.

This clonotype was seen once. The chain combines TRBV23-1 with TRBJ2-6, with D hard to call. TRBV23-1 is reported as an ORF; its role is uncertain. Trimming stripped 9 bases from V and 5 bases from J, with 11 bases between. The CDR3 totals 13 residues. DNA of the CDR3: TGCGCCAGGAGACACCCCCGGGCCAACGTCCTGACTTTC. It codes for CARRHPRANVLTF.

The J gene is TRBJ2-5, the V gene TRBV7-9, with TRBD2 matching 8 bases. Trimming at V came to 5 bases and at J to 5 bases, leaving 13 bases not matched to a gene. The CDR3 covers 16 residues. Germline V CDR1 and CDR2: SEHNR, FQNEAQ (reference sequence). The CDR3 reads CASSALNSGSLETQYF. CDR3 DNA: TGTGCCAGCAGCGCTCTCAACAGCGGGAGCCTTGAGACCCAGTACTTC.

The chain links TRBV9 to TRBJ1-5; possibly TRBD1 for D (5 bases). Trimming pared 4 bases from V and 4 bases from J, leaving 9 bases between. Germline V CDR1 and CDR2: SGDLS, YYNGEE. There are 13 residues in the CDR3. CDR3 residues: CASSQGWNQPQHF. The CDR3 region has the DNA TGTGCCAGCAGCCAGGGATGGAATCAGCCCCAGCATTTT.

This clonotype has just one count. The chain links TRBV5-1 to TRBJ2-7, with 10 bases fitting TRBD1. V gave up 1 base and J gave up 3 bases; unmatched junction bases: 4. This CDR3 contains 15 residues. The germline V gene encodes CDR1 SGHRS and CDR2 YFSETQ. CDR3 nucleotides: TGCGCCAGCAGCTTGCGACAGGGGGCTTTCTACGAGCAGTACTTC. Protein sequence: CASSLRQGAFYEQYF.

The chain couples TRBV20-1 to TRBJ1-5; D remains ambiguous. The CDR3 is 14 residues long. Trimming stripped 1 base from V and 2 bases from J, with 9 bases between. CDR1 is DFQATT, CDR2 SNEGSKA, per germline (reference sequence). CDR3 amino acids: CSARVARGNQPQHF. CDR3 DNA: TGCAGTGCTAGAGTGGCGAGGGGCAATCAGCCCCAGCATTTT.

About this clonotype itself: One junction end disagrees with the germline gene, perhaps due to a read error. This chain connects TRBV27 to TRBJ2-4; either TRBD1 or TRBD2 may fit D (5 bases each). The CDR3 loop spans 14 amino acids. The germline V gene encodes CDR1 MNHEY and CDR2 SMNVEV (reference sequence). The CDR3 loop is CDRKEGILVPKGHF. The CDR3 DNA follows: TGTGACCGAAAGGAAGGTATCTTAGTACCCAAGGGACACTTC.

The CDR3 sequence is CASSEVAGADTGELFF. The CDR3 nucleotides read TGTGCCAGCAGTGAGGTGGCGGGGGCGGACACCGGGGAGCTGTTTTTT. The genes are TRBV6-4 and TRBJ2-2; possibly TRBD2 for D (7 bases). Germline lookup yields CDR1 MRHNA and CDR2 SNTAGT. Trimming removed 3 bases at V and 3 bases at J, with 14 bases between. This CDR3 is built from 16 residues.

The gene calls are TRBV6-1 and TRBJ2-7; 16 positions match TRBD2. V dropped 8 bases and J dropped 1; count of bases not matched to a gene: 8. The germline gives CDR1 MNHNS, CDR2 SASEGT. The CDR3 consists of 17 residues. The CDR3 DNA reads TGTGCCAGCTCCGGGACTAGCGGGAGGGCCGAATCCTACGAGCAGTACTTC. The encoded protein is CASSGTSGRAESYEQYF.

This clonotype was picked up one time. V gene TRBV20-1 combines with J gene TRBJ2-3; 8 bases are a match to TRBD2. V shed 5 bases, J shed 8 bases, and the junction held 15 bases outside the gene matches. Germline lookup yields CDR1 DFQATT and CDR2 SNEGSKA (reference sequence). The CDR3 totals 15 residues. In DNA form, the CDR3 reads TGCAGTGCTTTCCCCGTTCTAGCGGGCGAGGTTACGCAGTATTTT. It yields the protein CSAFPVLAGEVTQYF.

The CDR3 nucleotides read TGTGCCAGCAGCTGCACCGCAGGGGGGTGTAAAGCTTTCTTT. Encoded protein: CASSCTAGGCKAFF. The chain is built from TRBV7-3 and TRBJ1-1; 7 bases fit TRBD1. Germline V lookup: CDR1 SGHTA, CDR2 FQGTGA. The CDR3 has 14 amino acids. The V and J ends lost 4 bases and 9 bases, in that order; junction bases with no gene match: 11.

The chain employs TRBV2 and TRBJ1-1; D not resolved. The V gene's germline CDR1 is SNHLY and CDR2 FYNNEI. The CDR3 extends over 10 amino acids. Trimming pared 6 bases from V and 4 bases from J, leaving 3 bases between. CDR3 DNA sequence: TGTGCCAGCAGGATCACTGAAGCTTTCTTT. Encoded protein: CASRITEAFF.

V usage is TRBV4-1 and J usage is TRBJ2-3, with D perhaps matching TRBD1 (5 bases). The germline V and J ends were trimmed by 0 bases and 6 bases, with 10 bases remaining between them. CDR1 MGHRA and CDR2 YSYEKL come from the germline V gene. The CDR3 length is 14 residues. CDR3 DNA: TGCGCCAGCAGCCAAGATCTAGGGGTCGATACGCAGTATTTT. It translates to CASSQDLGVDTQYF.

The chain employs TRBV28 and TRBJ2-5, with 8 bases lining up with TRBD1. V lost 4 bases to trimming and J lost 2 bases; unmatched junction nucleotides: 6. There are 15 residues in the CDR3. CDR1 is MDHEN, CDR2 SYDVKM, per germline. The CDR3, as DNA: TGTGCCAGCAGTTCGAACCGACAGGGGCAAGAGACCCAGTACTTC. Amino acid sequence: CASSSNRQGQETQYF.

This chain joins TRBV13 and TRBJ2-3; tentatively, D is TRBD1 (6 bases). CDR3 length equals 11 residues. Looked up from germline, CDR1 is PRHDT and CDR2 is FYEKMQ (reference sequence). Trimming took off 8 bases at V and 4 bases at J, with 7 bases between the two ends. Written as DNA, the CDR3 is TGTGCCAGCGCAGGGGCAGATACGCAGTATTTT. Translation: CASAGADTQYF.